The 2 T cell receptor beta chains presented below share a single source sample, sequenced in a study of blood T cell repertoires in COVID-19. Assay used: immunoSEQ multiplex PCR; TCRdb lists only in-frame clones, some missing. Found here are some 160,000 clones, more than 70% of them singletons; the top ten hold approximately 3%. Sequenced sample: peripheral blood. The receptors originated from a man aged 55 to 70 with acute or convalescent COVID-19.

This rearrangement joins TRBV6-2 or TRBV6-3 to TRBJ1-2; D is unclear. The CDR3 sequence is 12 residues long. Trimming removed 2 bases at V and 7 bases at J, with 8 bases between. CDR1 is MNHEY and CDR2 is SVGEGT in the germline V gene. The chain's CDR3 is CASSYAGSGYTF. The CDR3 nucleotides read TGTGCCAGCAGTTACGCCGGGAGTGGCTACACCTTC.

The chain couples TRBV27 to TRBJ2-7, with a weak D call TRBD1 (6 bases). The CDR3 has 13 amino acids. The germline V gene has CDR1 MNHEY and CDR2 SMNVEV (reference sequence). The V end was cut by 6 bases, the J end by 2 bases, with 11 bases between. The chain's CDR3 is CASSRAGAYEQYF. CDR3 nucleotide sequence: TGTGCCAGCAGCCGAGCAGGGGCCTACGAGCAGTACTTC.